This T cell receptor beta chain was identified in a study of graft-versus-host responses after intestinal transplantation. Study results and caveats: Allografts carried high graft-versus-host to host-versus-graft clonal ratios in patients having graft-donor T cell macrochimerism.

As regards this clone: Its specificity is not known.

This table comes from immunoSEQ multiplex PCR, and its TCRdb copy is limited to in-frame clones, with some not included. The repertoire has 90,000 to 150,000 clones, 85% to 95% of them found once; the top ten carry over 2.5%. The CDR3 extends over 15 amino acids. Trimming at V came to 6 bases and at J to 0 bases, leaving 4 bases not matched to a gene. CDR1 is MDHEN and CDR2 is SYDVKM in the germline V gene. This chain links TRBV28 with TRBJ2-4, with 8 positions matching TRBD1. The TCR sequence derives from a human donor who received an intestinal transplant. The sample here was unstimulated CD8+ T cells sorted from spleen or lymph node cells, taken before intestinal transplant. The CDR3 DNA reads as TGTGCCAGCAGCGACAGGGGCCTAGCCAAAAACATTCAGTACTTC. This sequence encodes CASSDRGLAKNIQYF.